The 21 T cell receptor beta chains below were found in one sample sequenced in a study of T cell responses to AZD1222 COVID-19 vaccine. Libraries were prepared by immunoSEQ multiplex PCR; TCRdb keeps only in-frame clonotypes and omits some of them. The sample records 100,000 or so clones, about 89% being singletons. The source material was peripheral blood, sampled 28 days after the second AZD1222 dose. Every receptor here comes from an adult who received the AZD1222 COVID-19 vaccine.

The gene calls are TRBV6-5 and TRBJ2-2, with 10 bases that match TRBD2. Trimming removed 5 bases from V and 1 base from J; junction bases left unmatched: 1. The germline gives CDR1 MNHEY, CDR2 SVGAGI. This CDR3 has 15 amino acids. The CDR3 nucleotides read TGTGCCAGCAGTAGGACTAGCGGGAACACCGGGGAGCTGTTTTTT. Protein product: CASSRTSGNTGELFF.

In its sample, this clone was seen once. The chain links TRBV18 to TRBJ1-1; unclear D gene. CDR3 length: 12 amino acids. The V end was cut by 6 bases, the J end by 6 bases, with 11 bases between. The V gene's germline CDR1 is KGHSH and CDR2 LQKENI. The CDR3 loop reads CASSLVPPEAFF. CDR3 DNA sequence: TGTGCCAGCTCCCTCGTTCCCCCTGAAGCTTTCTTT.

The rearrangement uses TRBV5-5 and TRBJ2-1; unclear D gene. The CDR3 totals 12 residues. CDR1 and CDR2 (germline): SGHKS, YYEKEE (reference sequence). Trimming took 2 bases from V and 7 from J, leaving 7 bases between them. CDR3 residues: CASSFTINEQFF. The CDR3 DNA reads as TGTGCCAGCAGCTTTACTATAAATGAGCAGTTCTTC.

This chain joins TRBV4-2 and TRBJ1-1; D possibly corresponds to TRBD1 (6 bases). Trimming pared 2 bases from V and 0 bases from J, leaving 13 bases between. Germline V gene lookup returns CDR1 LGHNA and CDR2 YNFKEQ. This CDR3 is built from 16 residues. CDR3 region: CASSQQATGLNTEAFF. The CDR3, as DNA: TGTGCCAGCAGCCAACAGGCTACAGGGCTGAACACTGAAGCTTTCTTT.

For the CDR3, the DNA is TGTGCCAGCAGTAAAGTGACGGGCCAGCCCCAGCATTTT. As protein: CASSKVTGQPQHF. The rearrangement uses TRBV27 and TRBJ1-5, with D unresolved. The CDR3 has 13 residues. Germline-derived CDR1 and CDR2 are MNHEY and SMNVEV (reference sequence). V lost 5 bases and J lost 7, with 12 bases in between.

This chain links TRBV10-3 with TRBJ2-1; possibly TRBD1 for D (5 bases). The V end was cut by 3 bases, the J end by 5 bases, with 20 bases between. The germline V gene encodes CDR1 ENHRY and CDR2 SYGVKD. The CDR3 loop spans 17 amino acids. The CDR3 protein is CAISEFVGTGPNNEQFF. The CDR3 DNA is TGTGCCATCAGTGAATTCGTGGGAACAGGACCAAACAATGAGCAGTTCTTC.

V gene TRBV7-2 combines with J gene TRBJ1-5, with a weak D call TRBD1 (6 bases). V shed 5 bases and J shed 7 bases, with 18 bases lying between them. CDR1 is SGHTA and CDR2 is FQGNSA in the germline V gene. This CDR3 is 15 amino acids long. The chain's CDR3 is CASSPRGGGRQPQHF. The CDR3 DNA sequence: TGTGCCAGCAGCCCTAGAGGGGGAGGTAGGCAGCCCCAGCATTTT.

This sequence joins TRBV11-3 and TRBJ2-7; no firm D call. Germline V CDR1 and CDR2: SGHNT, YENEEA. This CDR3 spans 13 amino acids. V lost 4 bases and J lost 3, with 10 bases in between. Written as DNA, the CDR3 is TGTGCCAGCAGCTCTGCCAGAATCTACGAGCAGTACTTC. This sequence encodes CASSSARIYEQYF.

The chain recombines TRBV6-1 with TRBJ2-7; 10 positions agree with TRBD2. The CDR3 extends over 15 amino acids. The germline gives CDR1 MNHNS, CDR2 SASEGT. V trimming: 3 bases; J trimming: 7 bases; junction bases outside the gene matches: 9. This CDR3 is CASSDASGGRREQYF. CDR3 nucleotide sequence: TGTGCCAGCAGTGATGCTAGCGGGGGTCGGAGGGAGCAGTACTTC.

The CDR3 nucleotides are TGTGCCTGGAGTGTACCGGGGACAGGGGGCAATCAGCCCCAGCATTTT. Its translation: CAWSVPGTGGNQPQHF. The chain recombines TRBV30 with TRBJ1-5; TRBD1 agrees at 10 bases. Germline V CDR1 and CDR2: GTSNPN, SVGIG (reference sequence). The CDR3 has 16 amino acids. J gave up 2 bases and V 0 bases, and 4 bases lay outside the gene matches. Looking up the rest from reference TRBV30 and TRBJ1-5 gives the full variable domain: SQTIHQWPATLVQPVGSPLSLECTVEGTSNPNLYWYRQAAGRGLQLLFYSVGIGQISSEVPQNLSASRPQDRQFILSSKKLLLSDSGFYLCAWSVPGTGGNQPQHFGDGTRLSIL.

The V and J genes are TRBV23-1 and TRBJ1-2, with a weak D call TRBD1 (5 bases). TRBV23-1 is flagged as an ORF with uncertain function. The length of the CDR3 is 16 residues. Trimming removed 0 bases at V and 8 bases at J, with 19 bases between. CDR3 protein: CASSQSMGAGARGYTF. CDR3 sequence (DNA): TGCGCCAGCAGTCAATCCATGGGAGCCGGGGCCCGCGGCTACACCTTC.

The rearrangement links TRBV25-1 to TRBJ2-1, with D tentatively TRBD2 (6 bases). The CDR3 is made up of 14 amino acids. Germline V CDR1 and CDR2: MGHDK, SYGVNS. Trimming removed 7 bases from V and 1 base from J, with 11 bases in between. The CDR3 region has the DNA TGTGCCAGCACGGCGGGGTATTCCTACAATGAGCAGTTCTTC. Translation gives CASTAGYSYNEQFF.

The CDR3 DNA reads as TGTGCCAGCAGCTTAACTGTGATGGGTGGAGAGCAGTACTTC. It specifies CASSLTVMGGEQYF. This rearrangement joins TRBV28 to TRBJ2-7; D gene unclear. The V gene's germline CDR1 is MDHEN and CDR2 SYDVKM. The CDR3 has 14 amino acids. V was shortened by 6 bases and J by 7 bases, with 19 bases between the two germline ends.

In DNA form, the CDR3 reads TGTGCCAGCAGTCCCCTGGGGGGGGGTCTTCAGTATTTT. It yields the protein CASSPLGGGLQYF. The rearrangement uses TRBV6-5 and TRBJ2-3, with 7 nucleotides matching TRBD2. CDR3 length equals 13 residues. Trimming cost V 5 bases and J 12 bases; bases outside gene matches: 11. Germline V CDR1 and CDR2: MNHEY, SVGAGI.

The CDR3 region is CASSIPESGDEQYF. CDR3 DNA: TGTGCCAGCAGCATACCCGAGAGTGGGGACGAGCAGTACTTC. The chain combines TRBV5-4 with TRBJ2-7; no clear D. The V and J ends lost 4 bases and 5 bases respectively, with 16 bases between them. Germline CDR1 reads SGHNT; CDR2 reads YYREEE (reference sequence). The CDR3 has 14 residues.

This clone was seen a single time. The gene calls are TRBV24-1 and TRBJ1-2; D gene unclear. CDR3 length: 11 residues. The ends were cut back, 4 bases at V and 7 bases at J, with 6 bases in the middle. Germline CDR1 reads KGHDR; CDR2 reads SFDVKD. The CDR3 region is CATSDGFGYTF. The CDR3 DNA sequence: TGTGCCACCAGTGACGGATTTGGCTACACCTTC.

This chain links TRBV5-1 with TRBJ1-4, with 10 bases aligning to TRBD1. The CDR3 is made up of 14 amino acids. Trimming cost V 4 bases and J 8 bases; bases outside gene matches: 5. Looked up from germline, CDR1 is SGHRS and CDR2 is YFSETQ. The CDR3 reads CASSPGQGDEKLFF. CDR3 DNA sequence: TGCGCCAGCAGCCCTGGACAGGGGGACGAAAAACTGTTTTTT.

This clone was observed at least ten times. The chain joins TRBV6-4 to TRBJ2-1; 10 bases align to TRBD2. The CDR3 is made up of 15 amino acids. Germline CDR1 is MRHNA and CDR2 is SNTAGT. Trimming removed 0 bases from V and 6 bases from J; junction bases left unmatched: 2. The CDR3 DNA follows: TGTGCCAGCAGTGACTCTAGCGGGGGGTTCAATGAGCAGTTCTTC. This codes for CASSDSSGGFNEQFF.

The chain joins TRBV2 to TRBJ1-1; D gene uncertain. Germline CDR1 SNHLY, CDR2 FYNNEI. The CDR3 consists of 14 residues. V dropped 6 bases and J dropped 2 bases, with 13 bases sitting between them. The CDR3 reads CASRAIRINTEAFF. The CDR3, as DNA: TGTGCCAGCAGAGCTATTAGGATAAACACTGAAGCTTTCTTT.

The sample holds one count of this clone. This chain uses TRBV27 with TRBJ1-2; the D is unclear. CDR1 and CDR2 from the germline V gene are MNHEY and SMNVEV (reference sequence). Deletions cut 3 bases from V and 5 bases from J, with 16 bases between. The CDR3 is 15 amino acids. The CDR3 region is CASSFSSSGQYGYTF. DNA of the CDR3: TGTGCCAGCAGTTTCTCGTCCTCGGGCCAGTATGGCTACACCTTC.

Concerning this clone: Other nucleotide sequences from this sample produce the same CDR3. The chain joins TRBV11-3 to TRBJ1-1; D is undetermined. The CDR3 length is 13 residues. V lost 3 bases to trimming and J lost 1 base, with 6 bases between them. The germline CDR1 and CDR2 sequences are SGHNT and YENEEA. The CDR3, as DNA: TGTGCCAGCAGCTTGGAAGAGAACACTGAAGCTTTCTTT. This gives the protein CASSLEENTEAFF.